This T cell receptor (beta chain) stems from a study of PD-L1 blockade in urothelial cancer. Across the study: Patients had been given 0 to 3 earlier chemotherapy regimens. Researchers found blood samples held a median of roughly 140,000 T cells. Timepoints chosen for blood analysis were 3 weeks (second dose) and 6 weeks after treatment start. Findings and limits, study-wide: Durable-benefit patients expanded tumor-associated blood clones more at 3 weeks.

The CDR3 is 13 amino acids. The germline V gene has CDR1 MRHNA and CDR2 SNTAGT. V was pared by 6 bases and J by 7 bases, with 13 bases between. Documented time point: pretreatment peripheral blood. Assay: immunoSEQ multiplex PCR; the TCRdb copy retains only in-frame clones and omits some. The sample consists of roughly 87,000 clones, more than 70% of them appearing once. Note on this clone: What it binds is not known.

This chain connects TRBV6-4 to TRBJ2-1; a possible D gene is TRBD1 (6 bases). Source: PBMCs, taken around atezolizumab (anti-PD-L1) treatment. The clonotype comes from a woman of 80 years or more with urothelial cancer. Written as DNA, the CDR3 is TGTGCCAGCAGCACCGGGACACGGAATGAGCAGTTCTTC. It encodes CASSTGTRNEQFF.